One sample yielded the 24 T cell receptor beta chains listed below, sequenced in a study of cytomegalovirus exposure and HLA in healthy donors. Primers for the PCR totalled 60 Vbeta and 13 Jbeta. Profiling relied on immunoSEQ multiplex PCR, and the TCRdb table lists in-frame clones only, not all of them. Its listing shows under 200,000 clones. Sequenced input: PBMCs. These receptors came from a man aged 25-45 years in good health and CMV-seronegative.

About this clone: Relative to the germline gene, one junction end is altered; a read error may explain this. The rearrangement uses TRBV11-2 and TRBJ1-4, with 9 bases aligning to TRBD1. This CDR3 region has 14 residues. Germline V gene data show CDR1 as SGHAT and CDR2 as FQNNGV. This CDR3 reads CASSSLKQGALGVF. The DNA of the CDR3 is TGTGCCAGCAGCTCATTAAAACAGGGGGCCTTGGGCGTTTTT.

The V gene is TRBV2, the J gene TRBJ2-7; D perhaps matches TRBD1 (6 bases). CDR1 is SNHLY and CDR2 is FYNNEI in the germline V gene. Trimming cost V 7 bases and J 0 bases, with 10 bases left between them. The CDR3 spans 13 residues. Here the CDR3 DNA reads TGTGCCAGCAAGAGGGACAACTCCTACGAGCAGTACTTC. Its translation is CASKRDNSYEQYF. Full variable domain (remainder filled in from reference TRBV2 and TRBJ2-7): EPEVTQTPSHQVTQMGQEVILRCVPISNHLYFYWYRQILGQKVEFLVSFYNNEISEKSEIFDDQFSVERPDGSNFTLKIRSTKLEDSAMYFCASKRDNSYEQYFGPGTRLTVT.

The rearrangement joins TRBV19 to TRBJ2-1; no definite D call. This CDR3 comprises 15 residues. Germline CDR1 reads LNHDA; CDR2 reads SQIVND (reference sequence). The germline V and J ends were trimmed by 3 bases and 4 bases, with 13 bases remaining between them. The CDR3 nucleotides are TGTGCCAGTAGTATCGGCAGGAACAGTTACAATGAGCAGTTCTTC. This gives the protein CASSIGRNSYNEQFF.

The rearrangement joins TRBV2 to TRBJ2-5; 12 nucleotides match TRBD1. The J segment lost 4 bases and the V segment lost 7 bases, leaving 7 bases of the junction unmatched. The germline gives CDR1 SNHLY, CDR2 FYNNEI. The CDR3 runs to 15 residues. The CDR3 coding sequence is TGTGCCAGCACTCGGGACAGGGGGCGCGCAGAGACCCAGTACTTC. It codes for CASTRDRGRAETQYF.

This sequence joins TRBV4-2 and TRBJ2-1; 7 nucleotides line up with TRBD1. Germline-derived CDR1 and CDR2 are LGHNA and YNFKEQ. CDR3 length: 14 residues. V was clipped by 4 bases and J by 8 bases; unmatched bases: 8. Written as DNA, the CDR3 is TGTGCCAGCAGCCGACGGACAGGCCCTGATGAGCAGTTCTTC. Translated, it gives CASSRRTGPDEQFF.

The V and J genes are TRBV28 and TRBJ2-1; 13 bases are a match to TRBD2. V shed 6 bases and J 13 bases; nucleotides not matched to a gene: 3. Per germline, CDR1 MDHEN and CDR2 SYDVKM. The CDR3 has 12 amino acids. The CDR3 region is CASRGLAGNQFF. As DNA, the CDR3 is TGTGCCAGCAGGGGACTAGCGGGAAACCAGTTCTTC.

The chain is built from TRBV4-3 and TRBJ2-7, with a weak D call TRBD1 (7 bases). CDR1 is LGHNA and CDR2 is YSLEER in the germline V gene. The CDR3 is 14 residues long. Trimming cost V 0 bases and J 7 bases, with 13 bases left between them. The CDR3 loop reads CASSQDKGAGEQYF. The DNA of the CDR3 is TGCGCCAGCAGCCAAGATAAGGGGGCGGGGGAGCAGTACTTC.

The V and J genes are TRBV9 and TRBJ1-5, with TRBD1 matching 9 bases. The germline V gene has CDR1 SGDLS and CDR2 YYNGEE. This CDR3 is 16 amino acids long. Trimming cost V 4 bases and J 0 bases; bases outside gene matches: 5. In DNA, the CDR3 is TGTGCCAGCAGCCCCGGACAGGGGTATAGCAATCAGCCCCAGCATTTT. Protein sequence: CASSPGQGYSNQPQHF. Together with reference TRBV9 and TRBJ1-5, the CDR3 gives the full variable domain: DSGVTQTPKHLITATGQRVTLRCSPRSGDLSVYWYQQSLDQGLQFLIQYYNGEERAKGNILERFSAQQFPDLHSELNLSSLELGDSALYFCASSPGQGYSNQPQHFGDGTRLSIL.

Concerning this clone: Within the sample, other DNA sequences also encode this same CDR3. This chain links TRBV2 with TRBJ1-1; TRBD1 matches at 8 bases. The V gene end was trimmed by 6 bases and the J gene end by 4 bases; junction bases not matched to a gene: 4. The CDR3 has 13 residues. Germline CDR1 SNHLY, CDR2 FYNNEI. CDR3 in DNA: TGTGCCAGCAGCGGACAGGGAAGCACTGAAGCTTTCTTT. It translates to CASSGQGSTEAFF. Using reference TRBV2 and TRBJ1-1 for the parts outside the CDR3, the full variable domain is EPEVTQTPSHQVTQMGQEVILRCVPISNHLYFYWYRQILGQKVEFLVSFYNNEISEKSEIFDDQFSVERPDGSNFTLKIRSTKLEDSAMYFCASSGQGSTEAFFGQGTRLTVV.

The chain couples TRBV7-9 to TRBJ2-7; D might be TRBD1 (5 bases). V lost 0 bases, J lost 2 bases, and 11 bases lay in between. CDR1 is SEHNR, CDR2 FQNEAQ, per germline (reference sequence). This CDR3 region has 15 residues. CDR3 nucleotide sequence: TGTGCCAGCAGCTTAGCCGTGGGGCGGACCTACGAGCAGTACTTC. This gives the protein CASSLAVGRTYEQYF.

The chain is built from TRBV10-3 and TRBJ1-1; 8 bases align to TRBD1. This CDR3 region has 13 residues. Germline V gene sequence: CDR1 ENHRY, CDR2 SYGVKD. With 7 bases clipped from V and 3 bases from J, the junction kept 4 bases outside the gene matches. In DNA form, the CDR3 reads TGTGCCATCACGACAGGGGAGGACACTGAAGCTTTCTTT. This encodes CAITTGEDTEAFF.

The rearrangement links TRBV11-3 to TRBJ1-1; 7 nucleotides agree with TRBD1. The CDR3 has 18 residues. Germline V gene data show CDR1 as SGHNT and CDR2 as YENEEA. The trim removed 0 bases at V and 0 bases at J, leaving 10 bases unmatched. The CDR3 coding sequence is TGTGCCAGCAGCTTAGATCAGGGGGGAAGTTCGATGAACACTGAAGCTTTCTTT. Translated: CASSLDQGGSSMNTEAFF.

The CDR3 spells CASSLATPGQQETQYF. CDR3 in DNA: TGCGCCAGCAGCTTGGCCACCCCGGGACAGCAAGAGACCCAGTACTTC. The chain uses TRBV5-1 and TRBJ2-5; 7 bases map to TRBD1. The CDR3 covers 16 residues. Germline lookup yields CDR1 SGHRS and CDR2 YFSETQ. The V segment lost 0 bases and the J segment 2 bases; nucleotides outside the gene matches: 7.

V is TRBV28 and J is TRBJ1-5; TRBD1 matches 8 bases. CDR3 length: 14 residues. V lost 6 bases to trimming and J lost 5 bases; unmatched junction nucleotides: 6. Germline CDR1 MDHEN, CDR2 SYDVKM. The CDR3 nucleotides are TGTGCCAGCAGAAAGACAGGGGACCATCAGCCCCAGCATTTT. Encoded protein: CASRKTGDHQPQHF.

CDR3 amino acids: CASGRTGLNEQFF. The CDR3 coding sequence is TGCGCCAGCGGAAGAACAGGGCTCAATGAGCAGTTCTTC. V is TRBV10-1 and J is TRBJ2-1; TRBD1 is a possible D gene (6 bases). The length of the CDR3 is 13 residues. V lost 8 bases, J lost 6 bases, and 14 bases lay in between. Germline lookup yields CDR1 WNHNN and CDR2 SYGVQD (reference sequence).

This chain links TRBV28 with TRBJ2-1; tentative D call: TRBD2 (6 bases). CDR1 MDHEN and CDR2 SYDVKM come from the germline V gene. This CDR3 is built from 12 residues. With 4 bases removed from V and 12 bases from J, the gap between germline ends came to 13 bases. Written as DNA, the CDR3 is TGTGCCAGCAGTTCCATGGTGGAGGGGCAGTTCTTC. The encoded protein is CASSSMVEGQFF.

The chain recombines TRBV5-1 with TRBJ2-5; tentatively, D is TRBD1 (6 bases). The CDR3 runs to 13 residues. Trimming shortened V by 2 bases and J by 5 bases, and 10 bases separated the two germline ends. The germline CDR1 and CDR2 sequences are SGHRS and YFSETQ. CDR3 coding DNA: TGCGCCAGCAGCTTAATCGACAGGGAGACCCAGTACTTC. It codes for CASSLIDRETQYF.

V is TRBV27 and J is TRBJ2-1, with a weak D call TRBD1 (5 bases). There are 15 residues in the CDR3. V lost 1 base and J lost 9, with 16 bases in between. Germline V CDR1 and CDR2: MNHEY, SMNVEV (reference sequence). CDR3 in DNA: TGTGCCAGCAGTTTATTCGGGTCAGGGTTGGTTGAGCAGTTCTTC. Its translation: CASSLFGSGLVEQFF.

This chain connects TRBV6-5 to TRBJ1-1, with 10 nucleotides matching TRBD1. Germline V gene lookup returns CDR1 MNHEY and CDR2 SVGAGI. V shed 5 bases, J shed 6 bases, and the junction held 3 bases outside the gene matches. CDR3 length: 13 residues. The CDR3 sequence: CASSQTGGPEAFF. The CDR3 coding sequence is TGTGCCAGCAGTCAGACAGGGGGCCCTGAAGCTTTCTTT.

The rearrangement uses TRBV11-2 and TRBJ2-5; D might be TRBD1 (7 bases). CDR1 is SGHAT, CDR2 FQNNGV, per germline. CDR3 length equals 16 residues. Trimming removed 1 base from V and 7 bases from J, with 19 bases in between. The CDR3 DNA is TGTGCCAGCAGCTTAGTCCGAGGAGGGGGCGCGGGGACCCAGTACTTC. Protein product: CASSLVRGGGAGTQYF.

V gene TRBV4-1 combines with J gene TRBJ2-7; 13 nucleotides line up with TRBD2. V shed 0 bases, J shed 2 bases, and the junction held 1 base outside the gene matches. CDR1 is MGHRA, CDR2 YSYEKL, per germline. The CDR3 has 16 residues. CDR3 DNA: TGCGCCAGCAGCCAAGAGGGACTAGCGGGGCCCTACGAGCAGTACTTC. Its translation: CASSQEGLAGPYEQYF.

The chain is built from TRBV5-1 and TRBJ2-1; 7 bases are a match to TRBD1. Germline loops: CDR1 SGHRS, CDR2 YFSETQ. J gave up 9 bases and V 4 bases, and 4 bases lay outside the gene matches. This CDR3 has 12 amino acids. CDR3 protein: CASSQQGIEQFF. In DNA form, the CDR3 reads TGCGCCAGCAGCCAACAGGGGATTGAGCAGTTCTTC.

The J gene is TRBJ1-2, the V gene TRBV7-6; perhaps TRBD1 as D (6 bases). The V end was cut by 4 bases, the J end by 3 bases, with 24 bases between. The CDR3 loop spans 18 amino acids. The germline gives CDR1 SGHVS, CDR2 FNYEAQ. CDR3 residues: CASSSIRGREPEDYGYTF. For the CDR3, the DNA is TGTGCCAGCAGCTCGATCAGGGGTAGAGAACCTGAGGACTATGGCTACACCTTC.

V usage is TRBV27 and J usage is TRBJ1-1; TRBD1 might be the D (5 bases). V was trimmed by 6 bases and J by 1 base, leaving 9 bases between them. Looked up from germline, CDR1 is MNHEY and CDR2 is SMNVEV (reference sequence). The CDR3 covers 13 residues. CDR3 amino acids: CASRGQANTEAFF. CDR3 nucleotide sequence: TGTGCCAGCAGGGGGCAGGCGAACACTGAAGCTTTCTTT.